Described below is a single TCR beta chain sequence and its context. Its target is not known. These data come from a study of T cell responses to AZD1222 COVID-19 vaccine. Study findings and constraints: Researchers report vaccine-associated CD4 TCRs spanning spike, with dominance at 160-218 and 743-854.

Data came from immunoSEQ multiplex PCR; TCRdb stores just in-frame clones and leaves some out. Seen here are around 150,000 clones, roughly 92% observed once, and the top ten hold approximately 4.7%. Germline V gives CDR1 LNHDA, CDR2 SQIVND (reference sequence). V lost 3 bases to trimming and J lost 11 bases; unmatched junction nucleotides: 7. The CDR3 runs 14 residues. The V gene is TRBV19, the J gene TRBJ2-2; TRBD2 matches at 9 bases. This receptor was taken from an adult in good health. The material was peripheral blood, obtained on day 0 of AZD1222 vaccination. In nucleotides, the CDR3 is TGTGCCAGTAGTATTAGGGGACTAGCAGGAGAGCTGTTTTTT. This codes for CASSIRGLAGELFF.